This T cell receptor (beta chain) was identified during a study of cytomegalovirus exposure and HLA in healthy donors. General observations from the study: The classifier reportedly diagnosed cytomegalovirus status with high specificity and sensitivity. An analysis was carried out at a later point. It showed that HLA-associated TCR beta chains were more clonally expanded than equally common non-associated chains. Sequencing depth roughly uniform across donors was assumed in presence/absence analyses.

13 Jbeta primers and 60 Vbeta primers were used for the PCR. The protocol was immunoSEQ multiplex PCR, while the TCRdb copy is restricted to in-frame clones and leaves out a portion. The sample holds over 150,000 clones, 70% to 80% seen once. Note on this clone: The antigen is undetermined.

The V and J ends lost 2 bases and 3 bases, in that order; junction bases with no gene match: 3. CDR1 is LGHNA and CDR2 is YNFKEQ in the germline V gene. The CDR3 loop spans 15 amino acids. The sequence derives from a woman aged 45-65 years in good health and CMV-seronegative. Sequencing used PBMCs. This chain connects TRBV4-2 to TRBJ2-1, with 8 bases that match TRBD1. The CDR3 sequence: CASSQQGQDYNEQFF. The DNA for the CDR3 is TGTGCCAGCAGCCAACAGGGACAGGACTACAATGAGCAGTTCTTC.